This T cell receptor (beta chain) emerged from a study of vaccination and CD4 T cells after COVID-19. Documented treatment: roughly 11-day PBMC culture with coronavirus spike peptide pools or control peptides (ViraFEST assay). This CDR3 has 14 amino acids. V shed 2 bases and J shed 3 bases, with 8 bases lying between them. Cultured CD4+ T-cell DNA underwent Oncomine TCR Beta short-read sequencing. TCRdb processed the PCR reads anew with MiXCR; each CDR3 protein has one entry. The repertoire holds under 20,000 distinct CDR3 sequences, with just under 80% as singletons. As to this clonotype: The target antigen is unknown.

The source was CD4+ T cells from blood, cultured in vitro, collected after SARS-CoV-2 vaccination. The receptor was isolated from a human donor who received a COVID-19 vaccine. This chain uses TRBV12-3 or TRBV12-4 with TRBJ2-1; D uncertain. CDR3 nucleotides: TGTGCCAGCAGTTTACCGGCATACTACAATGAGCAGTTCTTC. This codes for CASSLPAYYNEQFF.